These 19 T cell receptor beta chains came from one sample sequenced in a study of T cells in Graves' hyperthyroidism and ophthalmopathy. Using RNA transcripts as the source, TCR beta CDR3 regions were amplified. First-round RT-PCR with HTBI primers amplified the TCR CDR3 region. Via MiXCR, TCRdb re-called the multiplex PCR reads, giving one row per CDR3 protein. Among 350,000 to 450,000 distinct CDR3 sequences listed, 11% to 15% were seen once. Sequencing input: blood. The source is a man aged 45-65 years with Graves' ophthalmopathy.

This clonotype was recorded once. The CDR3 region has the DNA TGTGCCAGCAGCGCCTTCGGGAGAGGGACAGATACGCAGTATTTT. It specifies CASSAFGRGTDTQYF. The rearrangement uses TRBV9 and TRBJ2-3; D might be TRBD2 (6 bases). The CDR3 has 15 residues. Trimming took off 3 bases at V and 3 bases at J, with 14 bases between the two ends. Germline V gene sequence: CDR1 SGDLS, CDR2 YYNGEE.

This clonotype was seen a few times. V and J are TRBV6-1 and TRBJ2-2; 12 bases align to TRBD2. V lost 6 bases to trimming and J lost 2 bases; unmatched junction nucleotides: 4. In germline, CDR1 is MNHNS, CDR2 SASEGT. CDR3 length: 16 residues. Here the CDR3 DNA reads TGTGCCAGCAGGCAACTAGCGGGAGGAAACACCGGGGAGCTGTTTTTT. This sequence encodes CASRQLAGGNTGELFF.

This clonotype has a count of ten or more. The chain carries TRBV30 and TRBJ2-1, with TRBD1 identical over 10 bases. The CDR3 contains 14 residues. CDR1 is GTSNPN, CDR2 SVGIG, per germline (reference sequence). Trimming took 4 bases from V and 7 from J; bases not matched to a gene: 7. The DNA for the CDR3 is TGTGCCTGGACGGCGACAGGGGGCAAGAATGAGCAGTTCTTC. It encodes CAWTATGGKNEQFF.

This clonotype has at least ten counts. The chain couples TRBV18 to TRBJ2-7; a possible D gene is TRBD1 (6 bases). V was clipped by 2 bases and J by 6 bases, with 14 bases between them. This CDR3 spans 14 amino acids. Germline-derived CDR1 and CDR2 are KGHSH and LQKENI. The chain's CDR3 is CASSPTGTSSEQYF. CDR3 DNA: TGTGCCAGCTCACCAACAGGGACGTCAAGCGAGCAGTACTTC.

This clonotype was observed many times. The chain employs TRBV2 and TRBJ1-2; D gene ambiguous. Looked up from germline, CDR1 is SNHLY and CDR2 is FYNNEI. The CDR3 sequence is 14 residues long. The V gene lost 3 bases and the J gene lost 8 bases, with 16 bases spanning the gap. Here the CDR3 reads CASSEFGTLEGYTF. The CDR3 nucleotides read TGTGCCAGCAGTGAGTTCGGCACCTTGGAGGGCTACACCTTC.

This clonotype has a count of ten or more. The chain recombines TRBV3-1 with TRBJ2-1; 12 nucleotides agree with TRBD2. The CDR3 has 18 residues. The germline V gene has CDR1 LGHDT and CDR2 YNNKEL (reference sequence). V lost 5 bases, J lost 7 bases, and 15 bases stayed unmatched. The CDR3 here is CASSGTTSGRPIRNEQFF. The CDR3 region has the DNA TGTGCCAGCAGCGGGACGACTAGCGGGAGACCTATTAGAAATGAGCAGTTCTTC.

This clonotype has at least ten counts. The chain combines TRBV6-1 with TRBJ1-2, with 10 bases aligning to TRBD1. From germline, CDR1 is MNHNS and CDR2 SASEGT. V was pared by 4 bases and J by 7 bases, with 6 bases of the junction left unmatched. There are 14 residues in the CDR3. DNA of the CDR3: TGTGCCAGCAGTGGCGGACAGGGGGTATCTGGCTACACCTTC. This gives the protein CASSGGQGVSGYTF.

In this sample, this clonotype turned up a few times. J is TRBJ2-2 and V is TRBV20-1, with a tentative D call TRBD2 (6 bases). The V end was cut by 0 bases, the J end by 7 bases, with 15 bases between. Germline lookup yields CDR1 DFQATT and CDR2 SNEGSKA (reference sequence). The CDR3 is 15 residues long. This CDR3 reads CSARDQGGIGGELFF. As DNA, the CDR3 is TGCAGTGCTAGAGATCAAGGAGGGATTGGCGGGGAGCTGTTTTTT.

A note on this clonotype: A clone one base away is much larger, so this may be a read error. No conserved phenylalanine or tryptophan ends this CDR3, so it is likely a read error. The genes are TRBV5-1 and TRBJ2-7; 8 bases map to TRBD1. The V segment lost 4 bases and the J segment 3 bases; nucleotides outside the gene matches: 9. CDR1 is SGHRS, CDR2 YFSETQ, per germline. CDR3 length equals 15 residues. Here the CDR3 reads CASSAQGEALYEQYS. CDR3 DNA: TGCGCCAGCAGCGCACAGGGGGAAGCTCTCTACGAGCAGTACTCC.

This clonotype came up many times. V usage is TRBV20-1 and J usage is TRBJ2-7; D might be TRBD1 (5 bases). Germline V CDR1 and CDR2: DFQATT, SNEGSKA (reference sequence). The CDR3 totals 12 residues. Trimming removed 2 bases from V and 4 bases from J, with 9 bases in between. The CDR3 is CSARPTAYEQYF. The CDR3 DNA reads as TGCAGTGCTAGACCGACAGCATACGAGCAGTACTTC.

In this sample, this clonotype turned up a few times. A much larger clone differs by one base, so this may be a read error. The chain joins TRBV3-1 to TRBJ1-2; D is unclear. The germline CDR1 and CDR2 sequences are LGHDT and YNNKEL (reference sequence). This CDR3 has 16 amino acids. This CDR3 is CASSQSPIRGNYGYAF. CDR3 DNA: TGTGCCAGCAGCCAGAGCCCCATCCGTGGGAACTATGGCTACGCCTTC.

This clonotype was counted many times. The chain recombines TRBV18 with TRBJ2-3; D is unclear. With 4 bases removed from V and 2 bases from J, the gap between germline ends came to 19 bases. Germline V gene lookup returns CDR1 KGHSH and CDR2 LQKENI. The CDR3 has 17 residues. The CDR3, as DNA: TGTGCCAGCTCACGATCGGAGTACGGTAGCTTCACAGATACGCAGTATTTT. It encodes CASSRSEYGSFTDTQYF.

This clonotype turned up a few times. This chain uses TRBV4-1 with TRBJ2-3; D is ambiguous. V gave up 1 base and J gave up 6 bases, with 14 bases separating them. The germline V gene encodes CDR1 MGHRA and CDR2 YSYEKL. The CDR3 totals 15 residues. The DNA for the CDR3 is TGCGCCAGCAGCCAAGTTATCGCCCCTCCGGATACGCAGTATTTT. Translation: CASSQVIAPPDTQYF.

Ten or more counts support this clonotype. This chain uses TRBV7-6 with TRBJ2-3, with D uncertain. Germline V gene data show CDR1 as SGHVS and CDR2 as FNYEAQ. V dropped 5 bases and J dropped 1 base, with 16 bases sitting between them. This CDR3 is built from 16 residues. The CDR3 coding sequence is TGTGCCAGCAGCAAAACACCCCAGCACCGCACAGATACGCAGTATTTT. Its protein is CASSKTPQHRTDTQYF.

Worth noting for this clonotype: This may be a read error, as it is one base from a much larger clone. The chain employs TRBV28 and TRBJ2-7; maybe TRBD1 (5 bases). From germline, CDR1 is MDHEN and CDR2 SYDVKM. The CDR3 has 15 amino acids. This chain's CDR3 is CVSSLGQTVSYEQYF. CDR3 coding DNA: TGTGTCAGCAGTTTAGGCCAGACAGTTTCCTACGAGCAGTACTTC.

This clonotype was recorded at least ten times. The chain couples TRBV20-1 to TRBJ2-1; no clear D gene. The CDR3 is 14 amino acids. The V gene's germline CDR1 is DFQATT and CDR2 SNEGSKA (reference sequence). V dropped 3 bases and J dropped 0 bases, with 9 bases sitting between them. For the CDR3, the DNA is TGCAGTGCTAGCGGACGGAGCTCCTACAATGAGCAGTTCTTC. Its protein is CSASGRSSYNEQFF.

This clonotype was recorded at least ten times. The chain is built from TRBV2 and TRBJ2-3; D unresolved. Germline V gene lookup returns CDR1 SNHLY and CDR2 FYNNEI. V shed 6 bases and J shed 6 bases, with 10 bases lying between them. The CDR3 runs 12 residues. As DNA, the CDR3 is TGTGCCAGCAGCGGACCAAATGATACGCAGTATTTT. Translation gives CASSGPNDTQYF. Based on the CDR3 plus reference TRBV2 and TRBJ2-3, the full variable domain is EPEVTQTPSHQVTQMGQEVILRCVPISNHLYFYWYRQILGQKVEFLVSFYNNEISEKSEIFDDQFSVERPDGSNFTLKIRSTKLEDSAMYFCASSGPNDTQYFGPGTRLTVL.

This clonotype has only a few counts. This sequence joins TRBV29-1 and TRBJ2-1; the D gene could be TRBD1 or TRBD2 (6 bases each). The CDR3 covers 13 residues. Looked up from germline, CDR1 is SQVTM and CDR2 is ANQGSEA. Trimming took 3 bases from V and 6 from J, leaving 12 bases between them. This chain's CDR3 is CSVDGGRVNEQFF. DNA for the CDR3: TGCAGCGTTGATGGGGGGCGCGTCAATGAGCAGTTCTTC.

There are many counts of this clonotype. This rearrangement joins TRBV7-2 to TRBJ2-3, with TRBD2 matching over 8 bases. With V trimmed by 3 bases and J by 8 bases, 4 bases remained unmatched. Germline lookup yields CDR1 SGHTA and CDR2 FQGNSA. CDR3 size: 13 residues. CDR3 protein: CASSLTREGTQYF. The CDR3 DNA follows: TGTGCCAGCAGCTTGACCCGGGAGGGTACGCAGTATTTT.